This TCR beta chain is drawn from a study of shared clonotypes between healthy human individuals. The CDR3 contains 13 residues. Trimming stripped 3 bases from V and 5 bases from J, with 13 bases between. Germline CDR1 and CDR2: SQVTM and ANQGSEA. TCRdb keeps only in-frame clones here, not all; method: immunoSEQ multiplex PCR. Of approximately 720,000 clones in the sample, 72% were seen once. This clone was detected only a few times. The sequence was obtained from a woman in her twenties or thirties in good health. The chain is built from TRBV29-1 and TRBJ1-1; D gene uncertain. Sequenced input: memory CD4+ T cells sorted from blood. Specified subset: CD45RA-negative fraction. CDR3: CSVDGPFGTEAFF. In nucleotides, the CDR3 is TGCAGCGTTGACGGCCCCTTCGGGACTGAAGCTTTCTTT.